This T cell receptor (beta chain) came from a study of T cell responses to AZD1222 COVID-19 vaccine (dated by TCRdb to the early 2020s). Broadly, across the study: AZD1222 recipients with second doses at about 4 weeks or about 12 weeks were pooled, because spike-specific TCR depth and breadth did not differ between schedules. Trial participants were enrolled by age into subgroups of 18-55, 56-69 and 70-plus years, and about 150, 27 and 61 TCR-sequenced participants, respectively, were included in these subgroups. TCR sequencing was performed for about 240 trial participants, of whom 207 were given two doses of AZD1222 and around 25 were given two doses of MenACWY control vaccine. Overall results and qualifications from the work: CD4 TCRs associated with the vaccine covered the entire spike protein, and the dominant responses were in regions 160-218 and 743-854. Most participants were white British and females outnumbered males, and the authors suggested that clonal diversity may have been underestimated. Because no samples from the day 14 peak response were available, repertoires could be characterized only after the peak T cell response. A significant rise in spike-specific TCR breadth and depth was observed after two AZD1222 doses relative to day 0 and relative to MenACWY recipients. Conclusions about previously exposed vaccinees are limited, since just five to seven AZD1222 recipients were seropositive for SARS-CoV-2 at baseline. In the small 56-69-year group, the increase in depth fell short of significance, most likely because of low power. Reportedly, almost half of the unique spike-specific TCRs recognized epitopes lying outside the regions that are mutated in the B.1.351 and B.1.1.7 variants.

Sample time point, as interpreted from the label and publication: baseline before first vaccination. Vaccinee samples were obtained from the UK trials COV001 and COV002, which included a single-blind randomized controlled phase 2/3 trial of AZD1222 (ChAdOx1 nCoV-19) in healthy adults. For TCRbeta chain sequencing, PBMC samples from trial participants were taken at day 0 and at day 28 after the second dose. On this clone itself: The antigen this receptor binds is unknown. Base qualities are missing; no much larger clone stands one base away.

The CDR3 regions of human TCRbeta chains were analyzed by immunosequencing. As for the original processing: TCRs in the repertoires were compared against a reference library of SARS-CoV-2-specific TCRs that had been generated with the MIRA antigen-specificity platform. Breadth was defined as the fraction of unique TCRs that were SARS-CoV-2-associated, and depth was defined as the fraction of total T cells that were SARS-CoV-2-associated. Using the MIRA data, each spike-specific TCR was mapped to the spike region that the TCR reacts to and placed in a CD4 or CD8 class. Log10-transformed breadth and depth values were compared by one-way ANOVA with Sidak's multiple comparisons tests. TCRdb took over this immuneACCESS table, retaining in-frame rearrangements with V and J assigned. Such tables are incomplete; in checked studies, under half of the missing clones stem from an unresolved V gene, and the remainder is unexplained. The V and J calls and clone size are taken from that table; D and trimming were inferred from the DNA. The sample has 150,000 to 200,000 clones on record, 80% to 90% of them singletons. The top ten clones comprise around 5.8% of the sample.

Per the germline V gene (reference sequence), SGHNT is the CDR1 and YYREEE is the CDR2. The V end loses 4 bases and the J end loses 2 bases, and a stretch of 10 bases separates them. The CDR3 starts with the cysteine, ends with the phenylalanine, and has 13 residues. Only the CDR3 region is kept as DNA, spanning 39 bases read in frame from base 1. This chain joins TRBV5-4 to TRBJ2-7; TRBD1 is a possible D gene, resting on 6 matching bases. The sample in question was peripheral blood, obtained on day 0 of AZD1222 vaccination. This clonotype was obtained from an adult in good health. The DNA is as follows: TGTGCCAGCAGCGTCGAGGGGGCCTACGAGCAGTACTTC. Its protein product is CASSVEGAYEQYF.